This TCR beta chain was profiled in a study of shared clonotypes between healthy human individuals. TCRdb keeps only in-frame clones here, not all; method: immunoSEQ multiplex PCR. The data show millions of clones, 90% to 95% seen once. Trimming removed 0 bases from V and 12 bases from J; junction bases left unmatched: 4. Germline V CDR1 and CDR2: SGHRS, YFSETQ. The CDR3 sequence is 12 residues long. This sequence was found in a man in his late teens or twenties in good health. The chain couples TRBV5-1 to TRBJ2-7, with 9 bases identical to TRBD1. The source material was naive CD4+ T cells sorted from blood. Stated subset: CD45RA+ positively selected. The CDR3 DNA is TGCGCCAGCAGCTTGGAGGGGACAGGGTGGTACTTC. It is translated as CASSLEGTGWYF.